The clone carrying this T cell receptor beta chain occurred a few times. Its antigen is undetermined. Then a second PCR, running roughly 7 to 11 cycles, was carried out with a sample-barcoded 5' primer and a J-beta primer mix. MiXCR, run by TCRdb on the 5' RACE reads, gives a single entry per CDR3 protein. The table shows over a million distinct CDR3 sequences, with around 42% occurring only once. The entry originates in a study of blood T cells in healthy people across ages. For the study at large: With template switching, about one barcoded beta molecule was captured per two T cells.

The length of the CDR3 is 13 residues. Losses at the gene ends were 3 bases for V and 13 bases for J; bases not matched to a gene: 8. General observations from the study: Not knowing donor CMV status may have confounded expanded clonotype changes. Naive CD4+ cell counts and diversity both ran higher in long-lived than in aged donors.

Isolation per sample recovered at least 7 million PBMCs. The receptor's source is a woman between 18 and 29 years old in good health. The sequenced sample was blood. This chain joins TRBV12-3 or TRBV12-4 and TRBJ1-2, with TRBD1 matching over 10 bases. CDR3 sequence (DNA): TGTGCCAGCAGTTTTGCCGGGACAGGGGTGTCCACCTTC. Amino acids: CASSFAGTGVSTF.